The sequence of this TCR beta chain was determined in a study of preoperative IRX-2 immunotherapy in early breast cancer. Treatment denoted: preoperative locoregional IRX-2 cytokine immunotherapy. This phase Ib study tested locoregional IRX-2 cytokine immunotherapy given before surgery. Assay: immunoSEQ multiplex PCR; the TCRdb copy retains only in-frame clones and omits some. The sample contains approximately 26,000 clones, nearly 80% of which appear only once. The CDR3 spans 14 residues. Trimming shortened V by 3 bases and J by 6 bases, and 14 bases separated the two germline ends. CDR1 is MDHEN and CDR2 is SYDVKM in the germline V gene.

The receptor was isolated from a human donor with breast cancer. The chain joins TRBV28 to TRBJ1-2; D not certain. Here the sequenced sample was lymph node tissue, taken before IRX-2 immunotherapy. In nucleotides, the CDR3 is TGTGCCAGCAGTTTGATTGTACCCTCCGATGGCTACACCTTC. Translated: CASSLIVPSDGYTF.